The TCR beta chain under discussion was sequenced for a study of cytomegalovirus exposure and HLA in healthy donors. General study results and limits: For TCR beta chains, V- and J-gene trimming was later linked to a missense DCLRE1C variant. Among the sequence variants, a highly shared cluster was likely an artifact of sequencing.

J lost 9 bases, V lost 6 bases, and 8 bases had no gene match. Germline loops: CDR1 SNHLY, CDR2 FYNNEI. This CDR3 has 14 amino acids. It was with 60 Vbeta and 13 Jbeta primers that the PCR ran. Repertoires were generated with immunoSEQ multiplex PCR, while TCRdb's copy carries only in-frame clones and drops some. The sample yields more than 200,000 clones, 85% to 90% seen once. Notes on this clone: Its antigen is unknown.

The clonotype comes from a human donor in good health. V and J are TRBV2 and TRBJ2-1; 10 nucleotides align to TRBD2. Sequencing was carried out using PBMCs. CDR3: CASREREGPGEQFF. The CDR3, as DNA: TGTGCCAGCAGGGAGCGGGAGGGCCCAGGTGAGCAGTTCTTC.